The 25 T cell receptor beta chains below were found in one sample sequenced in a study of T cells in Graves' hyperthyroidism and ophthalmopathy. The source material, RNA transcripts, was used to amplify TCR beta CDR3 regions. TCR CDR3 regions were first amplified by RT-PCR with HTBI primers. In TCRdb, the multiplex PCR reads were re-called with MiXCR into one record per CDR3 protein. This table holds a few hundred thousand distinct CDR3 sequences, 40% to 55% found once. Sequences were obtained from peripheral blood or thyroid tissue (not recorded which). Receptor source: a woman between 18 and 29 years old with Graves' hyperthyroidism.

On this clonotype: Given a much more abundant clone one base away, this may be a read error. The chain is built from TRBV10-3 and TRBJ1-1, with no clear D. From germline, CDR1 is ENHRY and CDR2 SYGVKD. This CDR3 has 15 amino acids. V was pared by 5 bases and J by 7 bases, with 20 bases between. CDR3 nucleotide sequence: TGTGCCATCAGTTATTCCGGGCCTGGTTTCGGTGAAGCTTTCTTT. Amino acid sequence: CAISYSGPGFGEAFF.

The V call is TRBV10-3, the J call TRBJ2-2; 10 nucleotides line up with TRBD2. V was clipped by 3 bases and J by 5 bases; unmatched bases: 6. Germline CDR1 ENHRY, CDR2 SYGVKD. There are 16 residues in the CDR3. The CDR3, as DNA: TGTGCCATCAGTGAATCTAGCGGGAGACTGACCGGGGAGCTGTTTTTT. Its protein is CAISESSGRLTGELFF.

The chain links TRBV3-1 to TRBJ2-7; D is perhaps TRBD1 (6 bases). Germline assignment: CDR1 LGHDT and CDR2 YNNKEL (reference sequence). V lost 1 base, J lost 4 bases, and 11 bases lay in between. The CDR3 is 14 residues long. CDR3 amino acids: CASSQGRGSYEQYF. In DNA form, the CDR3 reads TGTGCCAGCAGCCAAGGCAGGGGTTCTTACGAGCAGTACTTC.

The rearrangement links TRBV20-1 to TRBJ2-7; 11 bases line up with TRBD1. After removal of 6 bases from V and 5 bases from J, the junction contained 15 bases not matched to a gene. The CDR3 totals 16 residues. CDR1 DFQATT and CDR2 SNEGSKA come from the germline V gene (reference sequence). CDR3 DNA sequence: TGCAGTGCAATAGGGACAGGGGGAGCGGGAGGACACGAGCAGTACTTC. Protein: CSAIGTGGAGGHEQYF.

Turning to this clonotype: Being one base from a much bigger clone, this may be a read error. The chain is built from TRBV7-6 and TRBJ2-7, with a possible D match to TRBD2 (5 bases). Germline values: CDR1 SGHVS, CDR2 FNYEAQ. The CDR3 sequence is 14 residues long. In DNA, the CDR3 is TGTGCCAGCAACTTATTTACGGGAATCTACGAGCAGTACTTC. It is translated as CASNLFTGIYEQYF.

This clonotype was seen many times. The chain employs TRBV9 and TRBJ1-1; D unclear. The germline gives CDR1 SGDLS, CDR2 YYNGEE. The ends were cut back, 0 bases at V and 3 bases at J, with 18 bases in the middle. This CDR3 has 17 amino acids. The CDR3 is CASSVGVGELGDTEAFF. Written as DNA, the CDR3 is TGTGCCAGCAGCGTAGGAGTTGGAGAGTTAGGTGACACTGAAGCTTTCTTT.

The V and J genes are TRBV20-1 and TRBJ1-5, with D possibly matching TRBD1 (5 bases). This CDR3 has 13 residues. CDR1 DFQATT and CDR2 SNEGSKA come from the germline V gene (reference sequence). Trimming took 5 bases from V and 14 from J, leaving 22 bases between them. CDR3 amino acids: CSASGTSGNNEHF. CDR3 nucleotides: TGCAGTGCTTCGGGGACTAGCGGGAACAATGAGCATTTT.

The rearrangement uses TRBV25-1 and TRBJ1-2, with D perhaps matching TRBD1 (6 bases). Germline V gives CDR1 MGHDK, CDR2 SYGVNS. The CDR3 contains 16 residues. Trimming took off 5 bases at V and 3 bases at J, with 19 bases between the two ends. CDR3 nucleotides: TGTGCCAGCAGTTATCAGGGGTACGCGGGGGACTATGGCTACACCTTC. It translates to CASSYQGYAGDYGYTF.

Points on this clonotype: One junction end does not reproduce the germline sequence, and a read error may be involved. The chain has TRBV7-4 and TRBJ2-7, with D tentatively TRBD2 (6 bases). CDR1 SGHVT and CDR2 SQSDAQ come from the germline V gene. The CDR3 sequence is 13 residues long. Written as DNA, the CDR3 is TGTGCCAGCAGCGTCGGGGGAGGCTACAAGCAGTACTTC. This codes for CASSVGGGYKQYF.

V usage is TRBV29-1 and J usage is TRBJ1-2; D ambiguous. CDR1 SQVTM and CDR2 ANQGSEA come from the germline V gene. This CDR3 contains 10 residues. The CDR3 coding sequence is TGCAGTTACCGGCCTGTTGGCTACACCTTC. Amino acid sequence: CSYRPVGYTF.

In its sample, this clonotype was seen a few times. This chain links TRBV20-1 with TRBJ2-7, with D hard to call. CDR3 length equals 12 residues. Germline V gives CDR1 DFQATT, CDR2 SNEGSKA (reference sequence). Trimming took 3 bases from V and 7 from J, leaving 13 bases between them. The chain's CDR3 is CSASGFDDEQYF. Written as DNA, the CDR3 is TGCAGTGCTAGCGGGTTTGACGATGAGCAGTACTTC.

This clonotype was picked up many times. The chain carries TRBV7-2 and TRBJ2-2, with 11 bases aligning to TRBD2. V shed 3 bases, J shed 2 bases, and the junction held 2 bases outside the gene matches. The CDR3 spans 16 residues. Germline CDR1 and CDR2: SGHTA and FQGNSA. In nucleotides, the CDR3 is TGTGCCAGCAGCTTTAGCGGGAGGGCCAACACCGGGGAGCTGTTTTTT. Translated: CASSFSGRANTGELFF.

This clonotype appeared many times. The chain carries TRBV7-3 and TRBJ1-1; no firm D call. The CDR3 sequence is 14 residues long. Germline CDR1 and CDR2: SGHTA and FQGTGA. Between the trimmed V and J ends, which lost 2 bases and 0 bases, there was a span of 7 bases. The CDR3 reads CASSLEGMNTEAFF. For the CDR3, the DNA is TGTGCCAGCAGCTTAGAGGGCATGAACACTGAAGCTTTCTTT.

The CDR3 DNA sequence: TGCAGTGCTAGAGTGGGGACAGGTGCAACTAATGAAAAACTGTTTTTT. Its protein product is CSARVGTGATNEKLFF. V and J are TRBV20-1 and TRBJ1-4, with 8 bases aligning to TRBD1. Germline loops: CDR1 DFQATT, CDR2 SNEGSKA (reference sequence). The length of the CDR3 is 16 residues. V lost 1 base, J lost 0 bases, and 4 bases stayed unmatched.

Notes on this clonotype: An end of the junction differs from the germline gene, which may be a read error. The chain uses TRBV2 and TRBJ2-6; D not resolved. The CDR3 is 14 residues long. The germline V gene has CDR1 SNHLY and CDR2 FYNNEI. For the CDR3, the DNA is TGCGCCAGCAGCGTAAGGGTTGGGGCCAACGTCCTGACTTTC. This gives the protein CASSVRVGANVLTF.

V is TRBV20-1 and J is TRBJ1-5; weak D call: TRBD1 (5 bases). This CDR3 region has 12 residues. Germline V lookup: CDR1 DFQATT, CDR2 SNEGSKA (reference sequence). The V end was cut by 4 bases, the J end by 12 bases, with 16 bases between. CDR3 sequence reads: CSATGGSWYQHF. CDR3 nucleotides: TGCAGTGCTACCGGGGGGAGTTGGTACCAGCATTTT.

The CDR3 bases are TGCAGCGTGACCGGGGACAGGGGCACTGAAGCTTTCTTT. It translates to CSVTGDRGTEAFF. The chain carries TRBV29-1 and TRBJ1-1; TRBD1 aligns across 10 bases. CDR1 and CDR2 (germline): SQVTM, ANQGSEA. V lost 6 bases to trimming and J lost 4 bases; unmatched junction nucleotides: 5. CDR3 size: 13 residues.

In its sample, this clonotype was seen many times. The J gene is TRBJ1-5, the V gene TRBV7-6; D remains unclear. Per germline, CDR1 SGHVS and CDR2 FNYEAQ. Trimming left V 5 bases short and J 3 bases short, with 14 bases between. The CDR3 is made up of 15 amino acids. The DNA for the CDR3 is TGTGCCAGCAGCCGAGGACCCGCCCCCAATCAGCCCCAGCATTTT. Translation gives CASSRGPAPNQPQHF.

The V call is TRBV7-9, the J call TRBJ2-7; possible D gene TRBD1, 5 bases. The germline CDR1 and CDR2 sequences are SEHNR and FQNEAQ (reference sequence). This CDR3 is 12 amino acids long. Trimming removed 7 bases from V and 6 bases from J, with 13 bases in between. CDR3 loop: CASTDSRGEQYF. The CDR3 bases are TGTGCCAGCACAGATTCTAGGGGCGAGCAGTACTTC.

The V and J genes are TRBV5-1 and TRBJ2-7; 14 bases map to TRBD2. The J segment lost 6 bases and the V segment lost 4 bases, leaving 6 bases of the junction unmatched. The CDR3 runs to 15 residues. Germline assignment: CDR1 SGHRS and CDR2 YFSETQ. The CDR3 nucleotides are TGCGCCAGCAGCCTGGGACTAGCGGGAGTAAGCGAGCAGTACTTC. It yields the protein CASSLGLAGVSEQYF. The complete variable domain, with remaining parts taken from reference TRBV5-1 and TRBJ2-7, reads KAGVTQTPRYLIKTRGQQVTLSCSPISGHRSVSWYQQTPGQGLQFLFEYFSETQRNKGNFPGRFSGRQFSNSRSEMNVSTLELGDSALYLCASSLGLAGVSEQYFGPGTRLTVT.

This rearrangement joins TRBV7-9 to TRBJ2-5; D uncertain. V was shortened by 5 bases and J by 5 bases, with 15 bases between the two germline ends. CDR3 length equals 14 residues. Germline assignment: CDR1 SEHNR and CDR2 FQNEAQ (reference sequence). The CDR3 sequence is CASSANVGMETQYF. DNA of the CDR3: TGTGCCAGCAGCGCGAATGTGGGGATGGAGACCCAGTACTTC.

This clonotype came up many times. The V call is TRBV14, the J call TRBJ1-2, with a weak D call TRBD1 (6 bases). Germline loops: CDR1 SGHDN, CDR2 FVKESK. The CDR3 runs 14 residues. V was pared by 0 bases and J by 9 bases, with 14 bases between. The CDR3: CASSQDLDSHSYTF. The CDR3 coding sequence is TGTGCCAGCAGCCAAGATCTGGACAGCCACAGCTACACCTTC. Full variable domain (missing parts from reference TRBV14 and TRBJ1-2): EAGVTQFPSHSVIEKGQTVTLRCDPISGHDNLYWYRRVMGKEIKFLLHFVKESKQDESGMPNNRFLAERTGGTYSTLKVQPAELEDSGVYFCASSQDLDSHSYTFGSGTRLTVV.

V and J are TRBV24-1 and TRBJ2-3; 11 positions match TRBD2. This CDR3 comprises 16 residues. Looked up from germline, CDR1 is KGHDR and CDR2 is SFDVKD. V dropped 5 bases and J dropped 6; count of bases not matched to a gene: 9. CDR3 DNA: TGTGCCACCAGTGCAGTACTAGCGGGAGAAACGGATACGCAGTATTTT. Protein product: CATSAVLAGETDTQYF.

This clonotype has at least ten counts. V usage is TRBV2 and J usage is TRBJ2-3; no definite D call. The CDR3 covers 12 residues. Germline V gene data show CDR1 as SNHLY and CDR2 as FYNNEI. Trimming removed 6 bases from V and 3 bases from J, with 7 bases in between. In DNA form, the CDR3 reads TGTGCCAGCAGGGGGATGACAGATACGCAGTATTTT. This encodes CASRGMTDTQYF.

CDR3 DNA: TGTGCCAGCAGCAGAAGAAAGGGCCGGGACAGTGAGAAACTGTTTTTT. Translated, it gives CASSRRKGRDSEKLFF. This sequence joins TRBV7-6 and TRBJ1-4; 7 positions match TRBD1. V shed 5 bases, J shed 11 bases, and the junction held 17 bases outside the gene matches. CDR3 length equals 16 residues. Germline V gives CDR1 SGHVS, CDR2 FNYEAQ. The full variable domain, completed using reference TRBV7-6 and TRBJ1-4, is GAGVSQSPRYKVTKRGQDVALRCDPISGHVSLYWYRQALGQGPEFLTYFNYEAQQDKSGLPNDRFSAERPEGSISTLTIQRTEQRDSAMYRCASSRRKGRDSEKLFFGSGTQLSVL.